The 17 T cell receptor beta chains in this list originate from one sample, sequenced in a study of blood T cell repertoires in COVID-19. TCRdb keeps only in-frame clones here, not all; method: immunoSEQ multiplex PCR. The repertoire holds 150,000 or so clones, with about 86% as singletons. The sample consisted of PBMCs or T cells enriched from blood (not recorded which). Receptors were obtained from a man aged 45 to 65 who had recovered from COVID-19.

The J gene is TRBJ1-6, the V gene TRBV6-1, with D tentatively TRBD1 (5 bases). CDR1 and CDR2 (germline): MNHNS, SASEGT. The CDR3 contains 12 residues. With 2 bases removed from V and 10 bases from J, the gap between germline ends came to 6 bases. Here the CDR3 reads CASSEQGSPLHF. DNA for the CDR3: TGTGCCAGCAGTGAACAGGGCTCACCCCTCCACTTT.

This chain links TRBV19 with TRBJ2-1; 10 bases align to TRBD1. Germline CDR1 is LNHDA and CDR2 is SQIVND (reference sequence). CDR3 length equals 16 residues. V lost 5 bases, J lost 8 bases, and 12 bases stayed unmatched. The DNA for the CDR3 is TGTGCCAGTAGTTTAGCGCAGGGACAGGGGATCGATGAGCAGTTCTTC. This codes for CASSLAQGQGIDEQFF.

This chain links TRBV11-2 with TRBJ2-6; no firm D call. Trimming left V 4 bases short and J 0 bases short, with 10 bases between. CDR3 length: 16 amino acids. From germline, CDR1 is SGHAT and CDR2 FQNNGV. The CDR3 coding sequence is TGTGCCAGCAGCTCCCAGGTGGCCTCTGGGGCCAACGTCCTGACTTTC. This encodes CASSSQVASGANVLTF.

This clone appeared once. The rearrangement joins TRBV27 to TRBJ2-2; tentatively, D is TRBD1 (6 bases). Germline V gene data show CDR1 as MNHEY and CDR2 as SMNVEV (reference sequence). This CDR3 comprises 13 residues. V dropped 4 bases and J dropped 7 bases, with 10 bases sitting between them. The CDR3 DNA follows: TGTGCCAGCAGTTCAGGGGCGGTCGGGGAGCTGTTTTTT. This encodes CASSSGAVGELFF.

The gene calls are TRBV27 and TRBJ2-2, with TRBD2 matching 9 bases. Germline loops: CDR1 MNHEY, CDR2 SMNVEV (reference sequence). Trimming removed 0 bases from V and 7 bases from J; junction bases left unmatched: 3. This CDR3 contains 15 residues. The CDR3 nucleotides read TGTGCCAGCAGTTTATCGGGACTAGCTGGCGGGGAGCTGTTTTTT. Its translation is CASSLSGLAGGELFF.

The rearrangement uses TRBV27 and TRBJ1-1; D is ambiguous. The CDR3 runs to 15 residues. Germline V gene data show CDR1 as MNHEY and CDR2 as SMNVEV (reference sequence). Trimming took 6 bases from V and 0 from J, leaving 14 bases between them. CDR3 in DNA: TGTGCCAGCAGGGCAGGTGTCAACATGAACACTGAAGCTTTCTTT. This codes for CASRAGVNMNTEAFF.

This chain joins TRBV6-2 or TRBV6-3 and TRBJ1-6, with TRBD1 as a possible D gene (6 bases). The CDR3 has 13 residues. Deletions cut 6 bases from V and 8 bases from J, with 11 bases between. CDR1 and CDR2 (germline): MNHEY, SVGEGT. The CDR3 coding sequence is TGTGCCAGCAGCCGAAGGACAGATTCACCCCTCCACTTT. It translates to CASSRRTDSPLHF.

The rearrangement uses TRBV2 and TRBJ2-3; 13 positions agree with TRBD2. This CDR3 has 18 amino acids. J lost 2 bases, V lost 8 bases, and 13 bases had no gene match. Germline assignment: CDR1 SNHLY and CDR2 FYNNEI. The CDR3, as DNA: TGTGCCAGCGGGAGACTAGCGGGGGGAGTCTTCGTCACAGATACGCAGTATTTT. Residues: CASGRLAGGVFVTDTQYF.

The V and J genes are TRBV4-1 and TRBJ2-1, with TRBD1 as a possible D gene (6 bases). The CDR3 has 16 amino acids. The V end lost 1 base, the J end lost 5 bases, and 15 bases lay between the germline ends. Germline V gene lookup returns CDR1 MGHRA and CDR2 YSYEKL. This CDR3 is CASSQVGRGGHNEQFF. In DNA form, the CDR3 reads TGCGCCAGCAGCCAAGTAGGGAGAGGGGGTCACAATGAGCAGTTCTTC.

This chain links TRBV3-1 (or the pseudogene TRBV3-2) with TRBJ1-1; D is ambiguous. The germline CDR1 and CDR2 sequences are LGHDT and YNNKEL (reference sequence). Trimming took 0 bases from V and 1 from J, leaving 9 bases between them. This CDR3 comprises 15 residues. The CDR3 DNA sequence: TGTGCCAGCAGCCAAGAAGGTCGAGGGAACACTGAAGCTTTCTTT. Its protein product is CASSQEGRGNTEAFF.

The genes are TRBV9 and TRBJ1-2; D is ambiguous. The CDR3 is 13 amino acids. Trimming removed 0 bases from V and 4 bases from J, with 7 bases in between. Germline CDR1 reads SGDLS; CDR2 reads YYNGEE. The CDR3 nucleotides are TGTGCCAGCAGCGTAGACGGGAGCTATGGCTACACCTTC. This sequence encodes CASSVDGSYGYTF.

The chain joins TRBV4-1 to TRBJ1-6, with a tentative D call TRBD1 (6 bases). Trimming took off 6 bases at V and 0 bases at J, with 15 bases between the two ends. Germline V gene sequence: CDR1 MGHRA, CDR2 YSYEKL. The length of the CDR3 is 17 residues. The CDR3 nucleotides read TGCGCCAGCAGGGATCGGGACACTCTCTCCTATAATTCACCCCTCCACTTT. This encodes CASRDRDTLSYNSPLHF.

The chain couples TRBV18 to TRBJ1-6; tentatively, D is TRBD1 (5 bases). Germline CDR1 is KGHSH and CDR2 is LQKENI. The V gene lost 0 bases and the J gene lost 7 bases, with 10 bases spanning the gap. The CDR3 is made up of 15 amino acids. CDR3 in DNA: TGTGCCAGCTCACCACCAGGGGAGGTGAATTCACCCCTCCACTTT. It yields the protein CASSPPGEVNSPLHF.

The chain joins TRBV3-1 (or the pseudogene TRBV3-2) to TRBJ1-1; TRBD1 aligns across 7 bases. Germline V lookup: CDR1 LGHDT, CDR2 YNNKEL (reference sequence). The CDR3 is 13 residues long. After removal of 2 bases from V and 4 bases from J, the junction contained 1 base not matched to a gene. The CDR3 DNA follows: TGTGCCAGCAGCCAAAGACAGGGCACTGAAGCTTTCTTT. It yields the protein CASSQRQGTEAFF.

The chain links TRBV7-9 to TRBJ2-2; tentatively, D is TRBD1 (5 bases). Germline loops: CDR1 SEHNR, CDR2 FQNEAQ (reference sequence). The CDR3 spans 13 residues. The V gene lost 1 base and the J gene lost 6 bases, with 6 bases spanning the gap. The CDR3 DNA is TGTGCCAGCAGCTTAGAGGGGTCCGGGGAGCTGTTTTTT. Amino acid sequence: CASSLEGSGELFF.

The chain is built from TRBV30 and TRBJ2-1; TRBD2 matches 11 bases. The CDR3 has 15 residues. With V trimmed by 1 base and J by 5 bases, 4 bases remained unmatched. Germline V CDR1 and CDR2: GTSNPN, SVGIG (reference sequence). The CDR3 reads CAWSGQGLADNEQFF. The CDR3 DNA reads TGTGCCTGGAGTGGGCAGGGACTAGCGGACAATGAGCAGTTCTTC.

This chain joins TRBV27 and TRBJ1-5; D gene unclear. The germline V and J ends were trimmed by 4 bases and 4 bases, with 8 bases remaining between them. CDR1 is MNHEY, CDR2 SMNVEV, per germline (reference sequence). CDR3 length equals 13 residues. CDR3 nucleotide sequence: TGTGCCAGCAGTTACTCCCTTAATCAGCCCCAGCATTTT. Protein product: CASSYSLNQPQHF.